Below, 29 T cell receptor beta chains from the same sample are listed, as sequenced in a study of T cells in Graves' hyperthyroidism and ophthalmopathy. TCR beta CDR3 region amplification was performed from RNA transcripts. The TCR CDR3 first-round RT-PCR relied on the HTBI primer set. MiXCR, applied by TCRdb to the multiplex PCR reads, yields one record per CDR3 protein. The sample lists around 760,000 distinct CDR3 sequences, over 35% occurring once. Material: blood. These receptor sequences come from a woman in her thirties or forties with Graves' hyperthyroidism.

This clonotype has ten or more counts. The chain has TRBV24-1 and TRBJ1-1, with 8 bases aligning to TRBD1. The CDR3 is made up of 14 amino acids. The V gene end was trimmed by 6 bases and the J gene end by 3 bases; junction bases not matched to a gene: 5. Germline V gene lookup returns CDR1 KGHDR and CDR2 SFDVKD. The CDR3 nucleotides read TGTGCCACCAGTCCTGGACAGGGAGACACTGAAGCTTTCTTT. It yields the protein CATSPGQGDTEAFF.

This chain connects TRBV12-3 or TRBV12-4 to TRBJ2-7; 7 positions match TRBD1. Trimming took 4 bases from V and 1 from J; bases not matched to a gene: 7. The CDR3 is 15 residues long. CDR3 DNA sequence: TGTGCCAGCAGTTCTCCGGCGACAGGGTCCTACGAGCAGTACTTC. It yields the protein CASSSPATGSYEQYF.

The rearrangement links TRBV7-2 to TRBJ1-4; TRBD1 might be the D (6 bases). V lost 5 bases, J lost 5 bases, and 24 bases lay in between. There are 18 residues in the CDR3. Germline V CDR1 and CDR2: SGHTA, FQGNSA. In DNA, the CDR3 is TGTGCCAGCAGCCAAGTTCTCCCTACGGTACAGGGAAATGAAAAACTGTTTTTT. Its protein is CASSQVLPTVQGNEKLFF.

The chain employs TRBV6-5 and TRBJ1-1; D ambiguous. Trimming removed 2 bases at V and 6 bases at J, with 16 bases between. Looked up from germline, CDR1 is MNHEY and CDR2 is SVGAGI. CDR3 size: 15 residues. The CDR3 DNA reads TGTGCCAGCAGTTACCCGCCCTCTGAGGCCGCTGAAGCTTTCTTT. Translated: CASSYPPSEAAEAFF.

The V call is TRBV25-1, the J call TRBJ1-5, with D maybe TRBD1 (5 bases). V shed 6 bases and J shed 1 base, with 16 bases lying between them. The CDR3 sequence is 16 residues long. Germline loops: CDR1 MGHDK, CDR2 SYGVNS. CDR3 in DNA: TGTGCCAGCAGGATGATGGGGGGGGACAGCAATCAGCCCCAGCATTTT. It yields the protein CASRMMGGDSNQPQHF.

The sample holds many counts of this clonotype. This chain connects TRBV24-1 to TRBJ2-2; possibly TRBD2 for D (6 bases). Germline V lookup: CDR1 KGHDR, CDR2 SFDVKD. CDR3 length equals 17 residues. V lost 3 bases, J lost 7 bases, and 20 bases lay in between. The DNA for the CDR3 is TGTGCCACCAGTGATCGCGGGACGGCAGCTACTGACGGGGAGCTGTTTTTT. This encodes CATSDRGTAATDGELFF.

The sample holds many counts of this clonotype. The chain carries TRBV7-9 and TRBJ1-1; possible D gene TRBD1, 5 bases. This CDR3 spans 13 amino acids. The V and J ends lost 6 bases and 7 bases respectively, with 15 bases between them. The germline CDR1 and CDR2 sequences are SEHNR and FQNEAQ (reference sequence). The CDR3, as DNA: TGTGCCAGCAGGCCCCGGGACCGGTATGAAGCTTTCTTT. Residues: CASRPRDRYEAFF.

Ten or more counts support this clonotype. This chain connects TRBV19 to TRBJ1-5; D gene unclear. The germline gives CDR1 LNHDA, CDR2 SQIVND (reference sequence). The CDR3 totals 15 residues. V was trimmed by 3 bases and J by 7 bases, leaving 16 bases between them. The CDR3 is CASSMSRQLGQPQHF. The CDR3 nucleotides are TGTGCCAGTAGTATGTCAAGGCAACTAGGGCAGCCCCAGCATTTT.

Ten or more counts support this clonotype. DNA for the CDR3: TGTGCCAGCAGGATGGGGACAGGGATTCTCCAAGAGACCCAGTACTTC. Translating gives CASRMGTGILQETQYF. The rearrangement uses TRBV11-2 and TRBJ2-5; 9 bases map to TRBD1. The V segment lost 6 bases and the J segment 1 base; nucleotides outside the gene matches: 9. The CDR3 runs 16 residues. The germline CDR1 and CDR2 sequences are SGHAT and FQNNGV. Looking up the rest from reference TRBV11-2 and TRBJ2-5 gives the full variable domain: EAGVAQSPRYKIIEKRQSVAFWCNPISGHATLYWYQQILGQGPKLLIQFQNNGVVDDSQLPKDRFSAERLKGVDSTLKIQPAKLEDSAVYLCASRMGTGILQETQYFGPGTRLLVL.

The CDR3 DNA is TGTACCGCTCCGGGGGGAACCGGGGAGCTGTTTTTT. This gives the protein CTAPGGTGELFF. The genes are TRBV30 and TRBJ2-2; TRBD2 aligns across 7 bases. The CDR3 is 12 residues long. Germline assignment: CDR1 GTSNPN and CDR2 SVGIG (reference sequence).

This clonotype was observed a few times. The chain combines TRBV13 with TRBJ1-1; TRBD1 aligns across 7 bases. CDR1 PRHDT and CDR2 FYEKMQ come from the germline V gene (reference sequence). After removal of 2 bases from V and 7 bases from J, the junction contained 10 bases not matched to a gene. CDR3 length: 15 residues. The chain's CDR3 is CASSLKTGTAVEAFF. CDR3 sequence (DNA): TGTGCCAGCAGCTTAAAAACCGGGACAGCGGTTGAAGCTTTCTTT.

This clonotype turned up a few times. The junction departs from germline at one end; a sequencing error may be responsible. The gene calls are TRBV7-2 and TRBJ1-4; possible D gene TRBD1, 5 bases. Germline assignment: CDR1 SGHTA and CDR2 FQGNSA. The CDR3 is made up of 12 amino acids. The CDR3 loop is CASSAGGGLSLF. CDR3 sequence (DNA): TGTGCCAGCAGCGCCGGGGGAGGGCTTTCTCTCTTT. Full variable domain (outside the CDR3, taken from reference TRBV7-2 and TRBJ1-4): GAGVSQSPSNKVTEKGKDVELRCDPISGHTALYWYRQSLGQGLEFLIYFQGNSAPDKSGLPSDRFSAERTGGSVSTLTIQRTQQEDSAVYLCASSAGGGLSLFGSGTQLSVL.

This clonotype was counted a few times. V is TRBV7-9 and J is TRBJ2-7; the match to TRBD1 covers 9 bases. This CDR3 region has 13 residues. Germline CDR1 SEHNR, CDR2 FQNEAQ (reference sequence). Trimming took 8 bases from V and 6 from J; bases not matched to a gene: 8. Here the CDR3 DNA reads TGTGCCAGCCTCCGGGACAGGGAGTTCGAGCAGTACTTC. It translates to CASLRDREFEQYF.

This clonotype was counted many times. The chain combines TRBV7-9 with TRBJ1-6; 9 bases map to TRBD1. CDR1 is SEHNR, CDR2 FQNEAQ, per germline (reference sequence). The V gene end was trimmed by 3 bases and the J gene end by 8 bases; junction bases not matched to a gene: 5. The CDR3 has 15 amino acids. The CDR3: CASSFGDRAHSPLHF. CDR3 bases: TGTGCCAGCAGCTTCGGGGACAGGGCCCATTCACCCCTCCACTTT. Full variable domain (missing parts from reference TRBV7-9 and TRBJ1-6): DTGVSQNPRHKITKRGQNVTFRCDPISEHNRLYWYRQTLGQGPEFLTYFQNEAQLEKSRLLSDRFSAERPKGSFSTLEIQRTEQGDSAMYLCASSFGDRAHSPLHFGNGTRLTVT.

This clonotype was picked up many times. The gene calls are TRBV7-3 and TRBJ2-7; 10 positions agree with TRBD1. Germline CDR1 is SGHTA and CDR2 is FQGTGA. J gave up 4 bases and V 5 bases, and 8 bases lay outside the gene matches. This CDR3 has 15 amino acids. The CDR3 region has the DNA TGTGCCAGCAGCCGTTCGGGACAGGGGCTATACGAGCAGTACTTC. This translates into CASSRSGQGLYEQYF.

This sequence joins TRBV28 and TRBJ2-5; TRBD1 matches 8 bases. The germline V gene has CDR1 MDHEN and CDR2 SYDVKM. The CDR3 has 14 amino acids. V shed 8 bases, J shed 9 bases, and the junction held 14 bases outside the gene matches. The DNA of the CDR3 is TGTGCCAGCCGCAAAGCCAGGGACAGGTTCTCCCAGTACTTC. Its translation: CASRKARDRFSQYF. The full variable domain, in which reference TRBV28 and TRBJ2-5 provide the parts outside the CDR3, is DVKVTQSSRYLVKRTGEKVFLECVQDMDHENMFWYRQDPGLGLRLIYFSYDVKMKEKGDIPEGYSVSREKKERFSLILESASTNQTSMYLCASRKARDRFSQYFGPGTRLLVL.

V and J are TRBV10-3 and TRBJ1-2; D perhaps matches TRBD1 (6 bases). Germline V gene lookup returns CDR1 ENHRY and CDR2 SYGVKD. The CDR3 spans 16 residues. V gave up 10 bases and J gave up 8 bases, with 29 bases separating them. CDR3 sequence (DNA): TGTGCCAGCAGGGAGACAGGAGGGAGTCTCGAGAAAGGCTACACCTTC. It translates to CASRETGGSLEKGYTF.

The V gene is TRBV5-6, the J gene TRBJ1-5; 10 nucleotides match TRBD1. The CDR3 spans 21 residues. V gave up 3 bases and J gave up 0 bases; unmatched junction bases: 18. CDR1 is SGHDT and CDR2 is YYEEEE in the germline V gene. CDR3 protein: CASSSSTLGQGGFDSNQPQHF. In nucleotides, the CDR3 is TGTGCCAGCAGCTCATCCACCCTAGGACAGGGGGGGTTTGATAGCAATCAGCCCCAGCATTTT.

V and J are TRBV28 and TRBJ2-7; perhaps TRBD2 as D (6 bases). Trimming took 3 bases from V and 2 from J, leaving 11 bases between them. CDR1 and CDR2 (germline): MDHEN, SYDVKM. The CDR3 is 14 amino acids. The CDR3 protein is CASSFSGVTYEQYF. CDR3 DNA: TGTGCCAGCAGTTTTTCGGGGGTGACCTACGAGCAGTACTTC.

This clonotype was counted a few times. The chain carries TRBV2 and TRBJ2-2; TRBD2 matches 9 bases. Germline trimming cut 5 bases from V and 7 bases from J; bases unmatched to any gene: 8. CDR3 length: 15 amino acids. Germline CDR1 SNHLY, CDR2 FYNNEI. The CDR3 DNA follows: TGTGCCAGCAGTCCGCTGGCGGGAGGGAGCGGGGAGCTGTTTTTT. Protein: CASSPLAGGSGELFF.

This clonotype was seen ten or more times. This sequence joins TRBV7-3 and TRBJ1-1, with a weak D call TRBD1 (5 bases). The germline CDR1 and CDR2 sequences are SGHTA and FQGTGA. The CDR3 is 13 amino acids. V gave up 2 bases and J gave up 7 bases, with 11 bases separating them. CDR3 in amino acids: CASSLRRDLEAFF. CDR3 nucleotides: TGTGCCAGCAGCTTACGCAGGGACCTTGAAGCTTTCTTT.

CDR3 region: CAISESTRPASASPLHF. Here the CDR3 DNA reads TGTGCCATCAGTGAGTCTACGAGACCAGCCTCCGCTTCACCCCTCCACTTT. V is TRBV10-3 and J is TRBJ1-6; D call uncertain. Germline V gives CDR1 ENHRY, CDR2 SYGVKD. The CDR3 length is 17 residues. The ends were cut back, 0 bases at V and 9 bases at J, with 18 bases in the middle.

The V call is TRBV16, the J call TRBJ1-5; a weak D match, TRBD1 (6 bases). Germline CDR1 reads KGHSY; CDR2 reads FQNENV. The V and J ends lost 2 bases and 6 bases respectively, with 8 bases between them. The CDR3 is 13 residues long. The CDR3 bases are TGTGCCAGCAGCCAACAGGGGACTCAGCCCCAGCATTTT. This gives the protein CASSQQGTQPQHF.

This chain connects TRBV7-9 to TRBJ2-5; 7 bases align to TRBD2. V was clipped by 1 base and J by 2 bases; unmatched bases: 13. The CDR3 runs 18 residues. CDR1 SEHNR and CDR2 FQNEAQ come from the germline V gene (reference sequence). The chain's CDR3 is CASSLGVGDYIIQETQYF. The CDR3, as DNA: TGTGCCAGCAGCTTAGGAGTAGGGGACTACATCATACAAGAGACCCAGTACTTC.

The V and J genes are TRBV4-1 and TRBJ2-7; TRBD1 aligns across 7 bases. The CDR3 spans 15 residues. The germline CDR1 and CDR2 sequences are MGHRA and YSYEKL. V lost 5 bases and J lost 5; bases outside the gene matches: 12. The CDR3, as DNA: TGCGCCAGCAGCAAAACCTGGACAGGACCCCACGAGCAGTACTTC. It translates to CASSKTWTGPHEQYF.

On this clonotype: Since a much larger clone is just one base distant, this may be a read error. In nucleotides, the CDR3 is TGTGCCAGTTCTGCGGGGTCCACCGGGGAGCTGCTTTTT. Its protein product is CASSAGSTGELLF. V gene TRBV9 combines with J gene TRBJ2-2, with D possibly matching TRBD2 (6 bases). The CDR3 contains 13 residues. Germline V lookup: CDR1 SGDLS, CDR2 YYNGEE. The full variable domain, rest sourced from reference TRBV9 and TRBJ2-2, is DSGVTQTPKHLITATGQRVTLRCSPRSGDLSVYWYQQSLDQGLQFLIQYYNGEERAKGNILERFSAQQFPDLHSELNLSSLELGDSALYFCASSAGSTGELLFGEGSRLTVL.

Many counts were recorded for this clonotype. This CDR3 is CASSLAGGNSPLHF. Here the CDR3 DNA reads TGTGCCAGCAGCTTGGCAGGGGGAAATTCACCCCTCCACTTT. The V and J genes are TRBV5-4 and TRBJ1-6; 7 positions match TRBD1. This CDR3 comprises 14 residues. V dropped 0 bases and J dropped 7; count of bases not matched to a gene: 1. Germline assignment: CDR1 SGHNT and CDR2 YYREEE (reference sequence).

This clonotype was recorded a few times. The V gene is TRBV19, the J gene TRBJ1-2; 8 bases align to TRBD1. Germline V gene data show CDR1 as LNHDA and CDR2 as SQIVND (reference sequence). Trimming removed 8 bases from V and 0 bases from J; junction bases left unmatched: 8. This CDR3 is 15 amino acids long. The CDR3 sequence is CASYPGQDANYGYTF. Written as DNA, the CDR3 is TGTGCCAGTTACCCGGGACAGGACGCTAACTATGGCTACACCTTC.

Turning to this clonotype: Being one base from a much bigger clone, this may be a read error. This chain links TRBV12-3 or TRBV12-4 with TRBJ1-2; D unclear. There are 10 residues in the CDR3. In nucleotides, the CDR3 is TGTGCCGGCAGACTCGGGGGCTACACCTTC. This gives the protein CAGRLGGYTF.